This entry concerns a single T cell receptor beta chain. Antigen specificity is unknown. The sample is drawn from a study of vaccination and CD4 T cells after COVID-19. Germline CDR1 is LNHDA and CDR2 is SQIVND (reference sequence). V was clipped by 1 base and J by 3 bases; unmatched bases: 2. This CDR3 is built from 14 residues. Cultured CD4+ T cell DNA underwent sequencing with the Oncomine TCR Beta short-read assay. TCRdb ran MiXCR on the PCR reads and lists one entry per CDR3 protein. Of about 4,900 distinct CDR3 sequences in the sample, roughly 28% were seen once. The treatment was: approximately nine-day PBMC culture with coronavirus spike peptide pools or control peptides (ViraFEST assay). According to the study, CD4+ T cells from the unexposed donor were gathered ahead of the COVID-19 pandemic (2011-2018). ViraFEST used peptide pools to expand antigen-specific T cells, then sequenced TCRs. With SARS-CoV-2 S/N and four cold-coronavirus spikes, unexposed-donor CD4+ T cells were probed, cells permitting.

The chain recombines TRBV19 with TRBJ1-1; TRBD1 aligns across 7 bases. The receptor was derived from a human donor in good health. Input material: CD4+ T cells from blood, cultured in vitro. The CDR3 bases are TGTGCCAGTAGTATAGGGACAGGCCACACTGAAGCTTTCTTT. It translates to CASSIGTGHTEAFF.